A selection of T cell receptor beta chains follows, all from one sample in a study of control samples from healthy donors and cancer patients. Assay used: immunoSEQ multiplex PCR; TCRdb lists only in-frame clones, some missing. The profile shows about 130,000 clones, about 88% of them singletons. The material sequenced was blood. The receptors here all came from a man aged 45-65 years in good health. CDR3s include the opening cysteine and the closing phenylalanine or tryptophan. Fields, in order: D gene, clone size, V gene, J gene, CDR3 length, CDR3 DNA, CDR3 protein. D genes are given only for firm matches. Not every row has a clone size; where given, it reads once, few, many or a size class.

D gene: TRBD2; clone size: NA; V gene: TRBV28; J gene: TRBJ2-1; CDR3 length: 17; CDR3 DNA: TGTGCCAGCAGTTTTAGCGCGGCTAGCGGGGGTGGGAATGAGCAGTTCTTC; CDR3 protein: CASSFSAASGGGNEQFF
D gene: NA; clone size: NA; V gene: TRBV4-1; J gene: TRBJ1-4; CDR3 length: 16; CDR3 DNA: TGCGCCAGCAGCCAAGATGGAGGGGGATTTAATGAAAAACTGTTTTTT; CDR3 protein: CASSQDGGGFNEKLFF
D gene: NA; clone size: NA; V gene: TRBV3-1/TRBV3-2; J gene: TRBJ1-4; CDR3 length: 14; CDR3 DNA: TGTGCCAGCAGCCAAGATGATAAGAGGGGAAAACTGTTTTTT; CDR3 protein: CASSQDDKRGKLFF
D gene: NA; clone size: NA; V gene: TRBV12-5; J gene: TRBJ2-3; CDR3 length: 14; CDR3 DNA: TGTGCTAGTTCCCCCCCGACGGGGGCAGATACGCAGTATTTT; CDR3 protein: CASSPPTGADTQYF
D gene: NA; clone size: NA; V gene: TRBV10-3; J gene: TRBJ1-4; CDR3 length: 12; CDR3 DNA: TGTGCCAACCGAACAGGGAACTCTGTCCTTTTTTTT; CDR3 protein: CANRTGNSVLFF
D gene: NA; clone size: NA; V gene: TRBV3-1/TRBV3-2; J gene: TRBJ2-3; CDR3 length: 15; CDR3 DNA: TGTGCCAGCAGCCAAATTCGGGCAGCCTTAGATACGCAGTATTTT; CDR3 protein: CASSQIRAALDTQYF
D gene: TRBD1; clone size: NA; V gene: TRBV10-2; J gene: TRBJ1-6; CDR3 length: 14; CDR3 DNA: TGCGCCAGCAGTGTTCAGGGGGTAGGTTCACCCCTCCACTTT; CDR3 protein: CASSVQGVGSPLHF
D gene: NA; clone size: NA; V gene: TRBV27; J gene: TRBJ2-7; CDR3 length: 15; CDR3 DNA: TGTGCCAGCAGTATAAACCAGGGGGGGGCCTACGAGCAGTACTTC; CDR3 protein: CASSINQGGAYEQYF
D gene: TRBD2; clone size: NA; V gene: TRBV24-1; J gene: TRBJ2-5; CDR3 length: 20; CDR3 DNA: TGTGCCACCAGTGATTTTGGAGTGGGACTAGCGGAGTGGTACCAAGAGACCCAGTACTTC; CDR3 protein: CATSDFGVGLAEWYQETQYF
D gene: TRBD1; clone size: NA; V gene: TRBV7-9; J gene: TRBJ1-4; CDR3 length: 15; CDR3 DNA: TGTGCCAGCAGCGCGGGACAGTCAACTAATGAAAAACTGTTTTTT; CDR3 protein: CASSAGQSTNEKLFF
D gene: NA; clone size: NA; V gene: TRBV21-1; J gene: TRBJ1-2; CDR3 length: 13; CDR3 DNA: TGTGCCAGCAGCCTCCAGGAGGATTGGGGCTACACCTTC; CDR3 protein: CASSLQEDWGYTF
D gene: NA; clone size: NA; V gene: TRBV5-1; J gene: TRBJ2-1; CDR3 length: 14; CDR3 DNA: TGCGCCAGCAGCTTGGCGGCTTTTAACAATGAGCAGTTCTTC; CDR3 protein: CASSLAAFNNEQFF
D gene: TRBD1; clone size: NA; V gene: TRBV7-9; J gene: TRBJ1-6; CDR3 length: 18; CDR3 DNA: TGTGCCAGCAGCTCATCCCTTGGACAGGGCCCTTTCAATTCACCCCTCCACTTT; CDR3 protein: CASSSSLGQGPFNSPLHF
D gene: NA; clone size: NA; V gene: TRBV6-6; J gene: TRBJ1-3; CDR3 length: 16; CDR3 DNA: TGTGCCAGCACGCCGATTCGAGGGTCCTCTGGAAACACCATATATTTT; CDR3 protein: CASTPIRGSSGNTIYF
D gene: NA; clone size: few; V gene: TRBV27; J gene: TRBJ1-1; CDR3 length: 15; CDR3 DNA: TGTGCCAGCAGCTCCGTCCGACAGGTAAACACTGAAGCTTTCTTT; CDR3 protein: CASSSVRQVNTEAFF
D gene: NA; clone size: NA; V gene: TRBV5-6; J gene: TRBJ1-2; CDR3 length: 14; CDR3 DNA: TGTGCCAGCAGCTACGGGCAGGTGGGAGATGGTTACACCTTC; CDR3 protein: CASSYGQVGDGYTF